This entry lists 23 T cell receptor beta chains sequenced from one sample in a study of technical replicates of blood from a handful of donors. Here immunoSEQ multiplex PCR was the method, and the copy in TCRdb shows in-frame clones only, minus some. The sample comprises 65,000 to 90,000 clones, approximately 98% of which are singletons, and roughly 0.2% rests with the top ten. Sequencing was carried out using T cells isolated from PBMCs. Every receptor here comes from a human donor in good health.

The CDR3 DNA reads TGTGCCAGCAGTTTTCGGGACAGGGAATTGATGGGTGAAGCTTTCTTT. It encodes CASSFRDRELMGEAFF. The chain is built from TRBV6-5 and TRBJ1-1; 9 bases map to TRBD1. The trim removed 4 bases at V and 7 bases at J, leaving 13 bases unmatched. Per germline, CDR1 MNHEY and CDR2 SVGAGI. This CDR3 is 16 amino acids long.

The chain couples TRBV7-9 to TRBJ1-4; 8 bases match TRBD1. Germline V gene sequence: CDR1 SEHNR, CDR2 FQNEAQ (reference sequence). V dropped 5 bases and J dropped 6; count of bases not matched to a gene: 5. This CDR3 comprises 14 residues. CDR3 in DNA: TGTGCCAGCAGCCCGGGGACAGGAGATGAAAAACTGTTTTTT. Protein product: CASSPGTGDEKLFF.

J is TRBJ1-4 and V is TRBV2; perhaps TRBD1 as D (5 bases). V was pared by 0 bases and J by 6 bases, with 14 bases between. The CDR3 contains 16 residues. Germline loops: CDR1 SNHLY, CDR2 FYNNEI. This CDR3 reads CASSEADRDLYEKLFF. The CDR3 coding sequence is TGTGCCAGCAGTGAAGCCGACAGAGACCTTTATGAAAAACTGTTTTTT. The whole variable domain, filled in from reference TRBV2 and TRBJ1-4, reads EPEVTQTPSHQVTQMGQEVILRCVPISNHLYFYWYRQILGQKVEFLVSFYNNEISEKSEIFDDQFSVERPDGSNFTLKIRSTKLEDSAMYFCASSEADRDLYEKLFFGSGTQLSVL.

The genes are TRBV5-5 and TRBJ2-7; D is possibly TRBD1 (5 bases). The germline V and J ends were trimmed by 0 bases and 4 bases, with 5 bases remaining between them. Per the germline V gene, CDR1 is SGHKS and CDR2 is YYEKEE (reference sequence). This CDR3 region has 12 residues. CDR3 amino acids: CASSLDRYEQYF. The CDR3 nucleotides read TGTGCCAGCAGCTTGGACAGGTACGAGCAGTACTTC.

The V call is TRBV4-1, the J call TRBJ2-7; 7 bases line up with TRBD1. Germline-derived CDR1 and CDR2 are MGHRA and YSYEKL. The CDR3 is 17 residues long. The V gene end was trimmed by 4 bases and the J gene end by 0 bases; junction bases not matched to a gene: 12. The CDR3 region is CASSPSSGQASSYEQYF. The CDR3 DNA sequence: TGCGCCAGCAGCCCGAGTTCAGGACAGGCGAGCTCCTACGAGCAGTACTTC.

J is TRBJ1-1 and V is TRBV27; D not certain. The CDR3 spans 12 residues. V was trimmed by 1 base and J by 11 bases, leaving 11 bases between them. The V gene's germline CDR1 is MNHEY and CDR2 SMNVEV (reference sequence). The CDR3 loop is CASSLWAVCAFF. The CDR3 coding sequence is TGTGCCAGCAGTTTATGGGCAGTTTGTGCTTTCTTT.

This chain connects TRBV2 to TRBJ1-5; D is possibly TRBD1 (5 bases). Trimming took off 0 bases at V and 8 bases at J, with 20 bases between the two ends. This CDR3 has 17 amino acids. Germline CDR1 is SNHLY and CDR2 is FYNNEI. CDR3 coding DNA: TGTGCCAGCAGTGAAGCACGAGGGACTACTCCCTCTAAGCCCCAGCATTTT. It specifies CASSEARGTTPSKPQHF.

The chain joins TRBV6-6 to TRBJ1-1, with TRBD1 as a possible D gene (5 bases). CDR1 MNHNY and CDR2 SVGAGI come from the germline V gene (reference sequence). Deletions cut 9 bases from V and 4 bases from J, with 21 bases between. This CDR3 contains 15 residues. CDR3 in amino acids: CASSHSAGGGTEAFF. CDR3 DNA: TGTGCCAGTAGCCATTCGGCGGGGGGGGGCACTGAAGCTTTCTTT.

Concerning this clone itself: Other DNA sequences in the sample encode the same CDR3. The chain links TRBV27 to TRBJ2-7, with 7 bases identical to TRBD1. This CDR3 region has 13 residues. Germline CDR1 is MNHEY and CDR2 is SMNVEV (reference sequence). The V gene end was trimmed by 5 bases and the J gene end by 3 bases; junction bases not matched to a gene: 4. CDR3 residues: CASSLGQSYEQYF. CDR3 DNA: TGTGCCAGCAGTCTGGGACAGAGCTACGAGCAGTACTTC.

The chain combines TRBV6-1 with TRBJ2-5, with 7 positions matching TRBD2. The CDR3 has 15 residues. Per the germline V gene, CDR1 is MNHNS and CDR2 is SASEGT. V was clipped by 3 bases and J by 6 bases; unmatched bases: 10. The CDR3 DNA sequence: TGTGCCAGCAGTGAGGGGCGGGAGATCGAGAAGACCCAGTACTTC. This translates into CASSEGREIEKTQYF.

V is TRBV10-2 and J is TRBJ1-2; D gene unclear. CDR1 and CDR2 from the germline V gene are WSHSY and SAAADI. V lost 3 bases, J lost 6 bases, and 11 bases lay in between. The CDR3 covers 13 residues. This CDR3 reads CASSDGRFNGYTF. CDR3 sequence (DNA): TGCGCCAGCAGTGACGGTAGATTCAATGGCTACACCTTC.

CDR3 in DNA: TGTGCCAGCAGCTTGGGCGGGCTATCCTACAATGAGCAGTTCTTC. It translates to CASSLGGLSYNEQFF. The chain joins TRBV11-3 to TRBJ2-1, with a possible D match to TRBD2 (5 bases). V lost 3 bases and J 1 base, leaving 10 bases between the germline ends. The CDR3 runs to 15 residues. CDR1 SGHNT and CDR2 YENEEA come from the germline V gene.

The gene calls are TRBV5-4 and TRBJ2-7, with 11 positions matching TRBD2. Per the germline V gene, CDR1 is SGHNT and CDR2 is YYREEE (reference sequence). Losses at the gene ends were 3 bases for V and 1 base for J; bases not matched to a gene: 3. CDR3 length: 15 amino acids. CDR3 sequence: CASSSGTSGSYEQYF. The CDR3 DNA follows: TGTGCCAGCAGCTCCGGGACTAGCGGATCCTACGAGCAGTACTTC.

This chain uses TRBV7-3 with TRBJ2-2; 14 bases are a match to TRBD2. The V gene's germline CDR1 is SGHTA and CDR2 FQGTGA. The length of the CDR3 is 16 residues. V was pared by 2 bases and J by 4 bases, with 0 bases of the junction left unmatched. CDR3 coding DNA: TGTGCCAGCAGCTTAGGACTAGCGGGAGGCACCGGGGAGCTGTTTTTT. As protein: CASSLGLAGGTGELFF. Together with reference TRBV7-3 and TRBJ2-2, the CDR3 gives the full variable domain: GAGVSQTPSNKVTEKGKYVELRCDPISGHTALYWYRQSLGQGPEFLIYFQGTGAADDSGLPNDRFFAVRPEGSVSTLKIQRTERGDSAVYLCASSLGLAGGTGELFFGEGSRLTVL.

The chain is built from TRBV7-2 and TRBJ2-7; perhaps TRBD2 as D (6 bases). The CDR3 is 12 amino acids. V was shortened by 3 bases and J by 6 bases, with 9 bases between the two germline ends. Germline CDR1 is SGHTA and CDR2 is FQGNSA. The CDR3 protein is CASSLMGGEQYF. DNA of the CDR3: TGTGCCAGCAGCTTGATGGGAGGCGAGCAGTACTTC.

The rearrangement links TRBV25-1 to TRBJ2-7, with TRBD1 as a possible D gene (5 bases). With 3 bases removed from V and 2 bases from J, the gap between germline ends came to 11 bases. This CDR3 spans 14 amino acids. Germline CDR1 reads MGHDK; CDR2 reads SYGVNS. Here the CDR3 DNA reads TGTGCCAGCAGTGATAAGACAGTGCCCTACGAGCAGTACTTC. This translates into CASSDKTVPYEQYF.

The rearrangement links TRBV27 to TRBJ2-7, with 9 bases aligning to TRBD1. The CDR3 is made up of 13 amino acids. CDR1 MNHEY and CDR2 SMNVEV come from the germline V gene (reference sequence). V shed 6 bases, J shed 11 bases, and the junction held 11 bases outside the gene matches. CDR3 bases: TGTGCCAGCAGCCCGGGACAGGGAAGGTTGGAGTACTTC. It encodes CASSPGQGRLEYF.

The chain carries TRBV9 and TRBJ2-7; 7 positions agree with TRBD1. The CDR3 is 16 amino acids. V was pared by 3 bases and J by 0 bases, with 9 bases of the junction left unmatched. Germline V lookup: CDR1 SGDLS, CDR2 YYNGEE. The DNA for the CDR3 is TGTGCCAGCAGCGGGAACCCCGGGACAGACTCCTACGAGCAGTACTTC. Protein product: CASSGNPGTDSYEQYF.

V usage is TRBV5-1 and J usage is TRBJ2-1; weak D call: TRBD2 (6 bases). The length of the CDR3 is 16 residues. From germline, CDR1 is SGHRS and CDR2 YFSETQ. Trimming took off 5 bases at V and 2 bases at J, with 17 bases between the two ends. The CDR3 bases are TGCGCCAGCAGTGTGCGGACGGGAGTAACCTACAATGAGCAGTTCTTC. Protein: CASSVRTGVTYNEQFF.

The chain employs TRBV27 and TRBJ2-2, with 7 bases matching TRBD1. Losses at the gene ends were 3 bases for V and 6 bases for J; bases not matched to a gene: 7. The CDR3 is 15 amino acids. CDR1 MNHEY and CDR2 SMNVEV come from the germline V gene (reference sequence). DNA for the CDR3: TGTGCCAGCAGTTTGCGCCAACAGGGGTCCGGGGAGCTGTTTTTT. It codes for CASSLRQQGSGELFF.

V usage is TRBV6-5 and J usage is TRBJ2-3; 9 nucleotides match TRBD2. Trimming at V came to 3 bases and at J to 5 bases, leaving 6 bases not matched to a gene. CDR3 length: 15 amino acids. CDR1 is MNHEY, CDR2 SVGAGI, per germline. The CDR3 DNA reads as TGTGCCAGCAGTTATAGCGGGAGATCAGAAGATACGCAGTATTTT. Amino acid sequence: CASSYSGRSEDTQYF.

Written as DNA, the CDR3 is TGTGCCAGCAGTAAAGACAGGGGGTATCAGCCCCAGCATTTT. This codes for CASSKDRGYQPQHF. The rearrangement links TRBV5-8 to TRBJ1-5; TRBD1 matches 9 bases. The V gene's germline CDR1 is SGHTS and CDR2 YDEGEE. The CDR3 loop spans 14 amino acids. After removal of 5 bases from V and 5 bases from J, the junction contained 5 bases not matched to a gene.

This sequence joins TRBV4-2 and TRBJ1-2; 9 positions match TRBD1. The V segment lost 3 bases and the J segment 8 bases; nucleotides outside the gene matches: 7. Looked up from germline, CDR1 is LGHNA and CDR2 is YNFKEQ. This CDR3 contains 14 residues. This CDR3 is CASSQSQGAQGYTF. As DNA, the CDR3 is TGTGCCAGCAGCCAGTCACAGGGGGCGCAGGGCTACACCTTC.